This T cell receptor (beta chain) was obtained from a study of T cell responses to AZD1222 COVID-19 vaccine (dated by TCRdb to 2020 to 2022). In terms of the full investigation: Because spike-specific TCR depth and breadth did not differ between the two schedules, AZD1222 recipients who got a second dose at roughly 4 weeks were pooled with those who got a second dose at roughly 12 weeks. Trial participants were enrolled by age into subgroups of 18-55, 56-69 and 70-plus years, and 148, 28 and 57 TCR-sequenced participants, respectively, were included in these subgroups. A total of 233 trial participants underwent TCR sequencing, of whom around 200 received two doses of AZD1222 and some 25 received two doses of the MenACWY control vaccine.

On this clone: It has no known antigen specificity. No base qualities exist here, and no much larger clone lies one base off it. At the DNA level, this CDR3 is encoded by other sequences in the same sample as well.

Results and caveats for the whole study, not just this receptor: Most participants were white British and females outnumbered males, and the authors suggested that clonal diversity may have been underestimated. The 56-69-year group was small, and its depth increase did not reach significance, likely because of low power. Conclusions about previously exposed vaccinees are limited, since just six AZD1222 recipients were seropositive for SARS-CoV-2 at baseline. Because no day 14 peak-response samples were available, the repertoires could be characterized only after the peak T cell response. Nearly half of unique spike-specific TCRs reportedly recognized epitopes outside regions mutated in the B.1.351 and B.1.1.7 variants. The whole spike protein was spanned by vaccine-associated CD4 TCRs, and dominant responses were seen in regions 160-218 and 743-854. After two AZD1222 doses, both the breadth and the depth of spike-specific TCRs were significantly higher than at day 0 and than in MenACWY recipients.

The CDR3 runs 11 residues from the cysteine to the phenylalanine. Only the CDR3 DNA is retained, 33 bases long and in frame from the first base. The CDR1 and CDR2 encoded by the germline V gene are SQVTM and ANQGSEA. V is reduced by 6 bases and J by 0 bases, leaving a spacing of 3 bases between them. The sample's time point, from its label and the paper: baseline before first vaccination. Samples from vaccinated people were obtained from the UK trials COV001 and COV002, which included a single-blind randomized controlled phase 2/3 trial of AZD1222 (ChAdOx1 nCoV-19) in healthy adults. For TCRbeta chain sequencing, PBMC samples from trial participants were taken at day 0 and at day 28 after the second dose. The CDR3 regions of human TCRbeta chains were subjected to immunosequencing. Per the original workflow: TCRs in the repertoires were matched against a reference library of SARS-CoV-2-specific TCRs that had been generated with the MIRA antigen-specificity platform. Breadth was defined as the fraction of unique TCRs that were SARS-CoV-2-associated, and depth was defined as the fraction of total T cells that were SARS-CoV-2-associated. Using the MIRA data, each spike-specific TCR was assigned both to the spike region to which the TCR was reactive and to a CD4 or CD8 class. Log10-transformed breadth and depth values were compared by one-way ANOVA with Sidak's multiple comparisons tests. Here the immuneACCESS table is served through TCRdb, limited to in-frame sequences with V and J called. Missing clones are a known gap in these copies; in checked studies unresolved V genes cover under half, and the rest lacks a known reason. D and trimming come from the DNA, and the V and J calls and clone size come from that table. Recorded for this sample are approximately 67,000 clones; roughly 90% of them occurred a single time. Clones ranked in the top ten supply roughly 2.7% of the sample.

Rearrangement joined TRBV29-1 to TRBJ1-3; the D gene lacks a confident call. The receptor was isolated from an adult in good health. The sequenced sample was peripheral blood, obtained on day 0 of AZD1222 vaccination. The CDR3 reads CSVVSGNTIYF. The sequenced DNA: TGCAGCGTGGTCTCTGGAAACACCATATATTTT.